This TCR beta chain was sequenced in a study of cytomegalovirus exposure and HLA in healthy donors (dated by TCRdb to about 2017). For the wider study: In an earlier analysis of some 550 of the donors, about 270 Gb of sequence data and 90 million to 120 million unique TCR beta sequences from some 170 million T cells were reported. An early release covering roughly 600 HLA-typed donors comprised about 300 gigabases of sequencing data and 85 million to 100 million unique TCR sequences. High-throughput TCR immunosequencing, statistical association of individual TCRs with disease status, and machine learning were combined to predict cytomegalovirus infection status. Along with the approximately 600-subject first cohort, a separate validation cohort of over 90 different subjects was used. Genome-wide SNP genotypes for about 65% of the 666 donors were used in a later genetic analysis, which treated that subset as a discovery cohort. The study used immunosequencing to profile the T cell repertoires of 600 to 850 subjects and linked those repertoires to cytomegalovirus serostatus. Several DR-DQ haplotypes were handled as single units for association and clustering, since linkage in the cohort was strong. All discovery cohort repertoires had been generated on a single sequencing platform. HLA typing included class I and class II loci at four-digit resolution. The study was designed to test whether signatures of past pathogen exposure could be identified by cataloging public T cell receptors. In an earlier analysis of more than 550 of the donors, high-throughput TCR beta sequencing was used to judge whether each TCR beta V gene segment behaved as functional or pseudogenic. A later analysis re-examined previously published TCR beta repertoires from roughly 650 donors and added high-resolution HLA genotyping to investigate patterns of TCR occurrence. The later analysis used no new phenotypic data to find candidate immune exposures, relying instead on TCR beta sequences and their occurrence across donors. Among 300 to 450 genotyped donors of the cohort, an average of 235,054 unique TCR beta nucleotide sequences were sequenced per donor, roughly a sixth of them non-productive. Of the roughly 400 genotyped donors, 70% to 90% were placed in the genetic ancestry cluster associated with self-reported Caucasian donors. Donor age, sex, ethnicity and CMV serostatus were compiled alongside the repertoire data. Typing coverage varied by locus: about 620-630 donors for A, B, C, DRB1 and DQB1; roughly 510 for DQA1; some 610 for DPA1; 450 to 480 for DPB1.

The cohort consisted of 650 to 700 healthy bone marrow donors. At the time of sampling, all cohort members were nominally healthy, though unrecorded immune exposures were likely present. The donor tested CMV seropositive and was one of the 289 seropositive cohort members. A peripheral blood sample was provided by each donor, and peripheral blood mononuclear cells were used for TCR beta sequencing. Genomic DNA extraction from the blood cell samples was performed with the Qiagen DNeasy Blood Extraction Kit. The CDR3 spans 15 residues, from the cysteine through the phenylalanine. The retained sequence is limited to the CDR3, 45 bases, with the frame set at the first base. CDR1 is given as SGHTA and CDR2 as FQGNSA, both from the germline V gene. The junction shows trimming of 4 bases on V and 2 bases on J, plus 11 bases between the germline ends. Libraries were constructed by the immunoSEQ multiplex PCR assay. For the multiplex PCR, a mixture combining 60 forward primers for TCR Vbeta segments and 13 reverse primers for TCR Jbeta segments was used. A multiplex PCR assay on genomic DNA amplified the CDR3 region of rearranged TCR beta genes. Amplified TCR beta libraries were sequenced as 87-base-pair reads on the Illumina HiSeq System. As for the authors' bioinformatics: A later analysis tallied around 82 million unique TCR beta chains across the approximately 670 repertoires, and some 10 million of those chains were shared by two or more donors. To remove PCR and sequencing errors, raw reads were error-corrected and collapsed into unique sequences using a nearest-neighbor algorithm that merged closely related sequences. CDR3 sequences were aligned to IMGT reference sequences to assign V, D and J gene segments. For a sequence to be retained, a match of at least six nucleotides was required to both a V gene segment and a J gene segment. A rearrangement counted as productive if the CDR3 had no stop codons and remained in frame with V and J, and every other rearrangement counted as non-productive. Following IMGT convention, CDR3 was defined as the stretch from the second conserved V-encoded cysteine up to the conserved J-encoded phenylalanine. In an earlier analysis of 500 to 650 of the donors, sequences lacking an unambiguous match to a single V gene segment were excluded. An earlier analysis of approximately 590 of the donors classified V segments as functional when productive rearrangements were above 56.7% and as segregating when the standard deviation between donors was above 5%. A statistical classification framework was built for diagnosing cytomegalovirus status from the catalog of TCR beta chain sequences. A later analysis assigned V and J genes by comparing TCR nucleotide sequences with IMGT/GENE-DB human TR gene sequences. A later analysis assigned CDR3 sequences and most-parsimonious VDJ recombination scenarios with the TCRdist pipeline. In a later analysis, each TCR beta chain was defined by its CDR3 amino acid sequence together with its V-gene family, and reads without a unique V-gene family were excluded. As a way to deal with suspected cross-contamination and a sequencing artifact, a later analysis dropped 450 to 700 nucleotide sequences that were highly shared and had low generation probability. A later analysis calculated a clonal expansion index for each public chain from normalized within-repertoire ranks of inferred template counts. A later analysis computed generation probabilities with a VDJ recombination model fitted to out-of-frame rearrangements, and checked the results against IGoR. In a later analysis, TCR-TCR, TCR-HLA and TCR-CMV co-occurrence was scored with hypergeometric tests, and a repertoire-size bias correction was applied to TCR pairs. In a later analysis, false discovery rates were estimated by permuting HLA or CMV assignments 20 times. A later analysis grouped co-occurring TCRs with DBSCAN, adding TCRdist sequence similarity when clustering within HLA-allele-positive subsets. For co-occurrence clustering, repertoires with fewer than 30,000 or more than 120,000 public chains were excluded, along with about five repertoires with anomalous nucleotide sharing. TCRdb carries this immuneACCESS record with in-frame sequences only. Its versions omit some clonotypes, under half of them owing to an unresolved V gene in the studies checked, with the rest unexplained. The DNA gave D and trimming, while V, J and clone size come from that table. This sample is represented by 200,000 to 250,000 clones; roughly 82% of them were singletons. The ten largest clones represent 4.5% to 6% of the sample.

Beyond this particular receptor, the publication reports: Some IMGT-functional V segments, including TRBV6-2 and TRBV6-3, could not be told apart with the 87-base-pair reads, so those segments were excluded. A total of fewer than 200 TCR beta chains were listed by the study as associated with cytomegalovirus. Correlated functional status among segregating V segments might be attributable to linkage disequilibrium, but an unknown experimental factor could not be ruled out. The cohort was sequenced for TCR beta chains only, and without alpha or paired-chain data the features that could be detected were limited. A later genetic analysis reported fewer N-insertions in productive TCRs among donors in an Asian-associated ancestry cluster than the roughly 620-donor mean. According to a later analysis, parvovirus B19, influenza, CMV and Epstein-Barr virus appeared linked to several top co-occurrence clusters. At a false discovery rate of 0.05, a later analysis linked 16,000 or so TCR beta sequences to specific HLA alleles. While some public TCRs were present in many individuals, most TCR sequences turned up only very rarely across donors. Because counts were too low, approximately 18 rarely observed V segments, including chromosome 9 orphons, were excluded from the earlier analysis of 587 of the donors. A further reported finding was that TCR beta sequences accurately predicted the HLA-A and HLA-B alleles for most subjects in the first cohort. In a later analysis, most CMV-associated TCR beta chains were found to appear HLA-restricted, with HLA associations seemingly driven largely by CMV exposure. Cytomegalovirus status was reported to be diagnosed by the classifier with high specificity and sensitivity in both the original and validation cohorts. Because some donors lacked HLA typing at each locus, the association tests relied only on the typed subset. The only immune exposure information available for the cohort was CMV serostatus. Assigning TCR associations to individual alleles was difficult when HLA alleles, especially DR and DQ, strongly co-occurred. A cluster of highly shared sequence variants was judged likely to represent a technical artifact of the sequencing pipeline. In vitro tests confirmed that three of the cytomegalovirus-associated TCR beta chains recognize cytomegalovirus antigens. The authors suggested that the approach could potentially be generalized to other disease states and immunological phenotypes. A later analysis found that TCR association rates varied across HLA loci, with DRB1 alleles showing the most associated TCRs and HLA-C alleles the fewest. Sequencing depth was assumed to be roughly uniform across donors in the presence/absence analyses, though that assumption may not hold. A later genetic analysis associated a missense DCLRE1C variant with V-gene and J-gene trimming of TCR beta chains, and an independent cohort replicated the association. An earlier analysis of approximately 530 of the donors showed that most TCR beta V segments appeared in productive rearrangements either about 87% or about 30% of the time, which broadly matched IMGT annotations. In a later analysis, HLA-associated TCR beta chains showed more clonal expansion and lower generation probabilities than non-associated chains that were equally common.

As regards this clone: The antigen it binds to is not known. The input lacks base qualities; no much larger clone sits a single base away.

The sequence is built from TRBV7-2 and TRBJ1-4; perhaps TRBD1 is the D gene, with 6 bases matching. The clonotype was recovered from a middle-aged woman in good health and CMV-seropositive. Sequenced material: PBMCs. The base sequence is TGTGCCAGCAGCTACCGACAGGCGACTAATGAAAAACTGTTTTTT. The encoded protein is CASSYRQATNEKLFF. Extended through the reference TRBV7-2 and TRBJ1-4 proteins, this CDR3 yields the full variable domain: GAGVSQSPSNKVTEKGKDVELRCDPISGHTALYWYRQSLGQGLEFLIYFQGNSAPDKSGLPSDRFSAERTGGSVSTLTIQRTQQEDSAVYLCASSYRQATNEKLFFGSGTQLSVL.